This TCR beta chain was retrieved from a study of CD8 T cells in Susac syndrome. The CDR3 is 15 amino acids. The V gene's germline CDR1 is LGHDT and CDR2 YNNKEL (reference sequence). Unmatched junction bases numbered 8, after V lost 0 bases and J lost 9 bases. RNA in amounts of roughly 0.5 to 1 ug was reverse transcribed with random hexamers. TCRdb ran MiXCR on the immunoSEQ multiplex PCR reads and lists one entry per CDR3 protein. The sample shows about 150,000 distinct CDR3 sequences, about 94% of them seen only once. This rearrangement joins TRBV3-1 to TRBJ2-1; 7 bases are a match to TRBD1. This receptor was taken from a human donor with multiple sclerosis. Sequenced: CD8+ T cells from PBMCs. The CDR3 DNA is TGTGCCAGCAGCCAAGAGGGGCAGCCAGGGGGTGAGCAGTTCTTC. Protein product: CASSQEGQPGGEQFF.